The source of this T cell receptor (beta chain) is a study of T cell responses to AZD1222 COVID-19 vaccine. Only in-frame clones appear in the TCRdb table, and some are missing; sequencing was by immunoSEQ multiplex PCR. The profile shows over 95,000 clones, 80% to 95% of them singletons. The V and J ends lost 0 bases and 3 bases, in that order; junction bases with no gene match: 4. CDR3 size: 15 residues. CDR1 is SGHRS, CDR2 YFSETQ, per germline. The material was peripheral blood, obtained on day 0 of AZD1222 vaccination. This rearrangement joins TRBV5-1 to TRBJ2-3, with 7 bases identical to TRBD2. The sequence was collected from an adult in good health. CDR3: CASSLGASGTDTQYF. DNA of the CDR3: TGCGCCAGCAGCTTGGGGGCTAGCGGTACAGATACGCAGTATTTT.